This T cell receptor (beta chain) was documented in a study of T-cell memory formation after mild COVID-19. From 5'RACE with constant-segment primers came TCR alpha and TCR beta cDNA libraries that carried sample barcodes and UMIs. TCRdb redid the calling of the 5' RACE reads with MiXCR, one entry per CDR3 protein. Counted here are around 60,000 distinct CDR3 sequences, around a tenth occurring once; the ten biggest clones make up approximately 1.2%. V lost 6 bases and J 4 bases, leaving 13 bases between the germline ends. The CDR3 extends over 14 amino acids. This clonotype was sampled from a man between 18 and 29 years old who had mild COVID-19 (a few samples of this study predate the infection). Cell type and time point are not known. The J gene is TRBJ2-4, the V gene TRBV12-3 or TRBV12-4; D is possibly TRBD1 or TRBD2 (6 bases each). Material: PBMCs or a T cell subset sorted from them (not recorded which). This CDR3 reads CASSGTGAKNIQYF. The CDR3 coding sequence is TGTGCCAGCAGCGGGACGGGGGCGAAAAACATTCAGTACTTC.